These T cell receptor beta chains were read from a single sample in a study of beta chain features in type 1 diabetes. The assay was immunoSEQ multiplex PCR, and TCRdb's table has in-frame clones only and misses some. The sample consists of 150,000 to 190,000 clones, under 13% of them appearing once. The sample comprised central memory CD4+ T cells from blood. The receptors stem from a man between 25 and 39 years old with type 1 diabetes. Each CDR3 is given with its conserved first and last residue. Each record gives: CDR3 length, V gene, J gene, clone size, CDR3 protein. Where a row states a size, it is once, few, many or the class of an expanded clone; other rows omit it.

len: 16; v_gene: TRBV5-1; j_gene: TRBJ2-1; abundance: few; CDR3aa: CASSLFGTSEYNEQFF
len: 16; v_gene: TRBV28; j_gene: TRBJ2-3; abundance: .; CDR3aa: CASSLGLAGRTDTQYF
len: 16; v_gene: TRBV6-6; j_gene: TRBJ2-2; abundance: few; CDR3aa: CASRPDRQGWIGELFF
len: 13; v_gene: TRBV6-1; j_gene: TRBJ1-1; abundance: .; CDR3aa: CASSGQPNTEAFF
len: 14; v_gene: TRBV6-4; j_gene: TRBJ1-2; abundance: .; CDR3aa: CASSAGQGSYGYTF
len: 14; v_gene: TRBV19; j_gene: TRBJ2-3; abundance: few; CDR3aa: CASSWTRPADTQYF
len: 11; v_gene: TRBV28; j_gene: TRBJ2-3; abundance: few; CDR3aa: CASRGRDVQYF
len: 15; v_gene: TRBV5-6; j_gene: TRBJ1-4; abundance: .; CDR3aa: CASSLVASGSEKLFF
len: 11; v_gene: TRBV4-1; j_gene: TRBJ2-7; abundance: .; CDR3aa: CASSYRGEQYF
len: 14; v_gene: TRBV7-3; j_gene: TRBJ2-3; abundance: few; CDR3aa: CASSSQGAGDTQYF
len: 13; v_gene: TRBV7-3; j_gene: TRBJ1-1; abundance: .; CDR3aa: CASGSGVETEAFF
len: 14; v_gene: TRBV28; j_gene: TRBJ1-2; abundance: .; CDR3aa: CASSAGQPEYGYTF
len: 15; v_gene: TRBV29-1; j_gene: TRBJ2-1; abundance: few; CDR3aa: CSVCPTGNAYNEQFF
len: 15; v_gene: TRBV5-4; j_gene: TRBJ2-3; abundance: .; CDR3aa: CASSYPGLETDTQYF
len: 14; v_gene: TRBV5-1; j_gene: TRBJ1-4; abundance: .; CDR3aa: CASSLQSTNEKLFF
len: 14; v_gene: TRBV4-3; j_gene: TRBJ1-5; abundance: few; CDR3aa: CASSQDLGGQPQHF
len: 16; v_gene: TRBV9; j_gene: TRBJ2-5; abundance: few; CDR3aa: CASSVGVSGSRETQYF
len: 13; v_gene: TRBV19; j_gene: TRBJ1-1; abundance: few; CDR3aa: CASRLSGDTEAFF
len: 16; v_gene: TRBV7-3; j_gene: TRBJ2-7; abundance: once; CDR3aa: CASSLTYSGGGYEQYF
len: 13; v_gene: TRBV2; j_gene: TRBJ2-1; abundance: .; CDR3aa: CASSLNRVNEQFF
len: 17; v_gene: TRBV28; j_gene: TRBJ2-1; abundance: .; CDR3aa: CASSQGTSGRIGNEQFF
len: 14; v_gene: TRBV9; j_gene: TRBJ2-5; abundance: .; CDR3aa: CASSSYSYQETQYF
len: 15; v_gene: TRBV7-2; j_gene: TRBJ2-1; abundance: .; CDR3aa: CASSLMGLDLNEQFF
len: 13; v_gene: TRBV5-1; j_gene: TRBJ2-1; abundance: .; CDR3aa: CASSLGGSNEQFF
len: 14; v_gene: TRBV11-2; j_gene: TRBJ2-1; abundance: .; CDR3aa: CASSLFDSGNEQFF